This T cell receptor (beta chain) comes out of a study of prognosis after radiotherapy for stage I lung cancer. About the research overall: The study gave no patient concurrent therapy with stereotactic body radiotherapy.

With two-round multiplex PCR, TCR beta CDR3 sequences were amplified from genomic DNA. First-round PCR, the initial amplification, used primers specific to each TRBV and TRBJ gene. TCRdb reanalysed the multiplex PCR reads using MiXCR and keeps one entry per CDR3 protein. The sample carries tens of thousands of distinct CDR3 sequences, around a quarter recorded once. This clonotype was detected only a few times. It may be a read error: a sequence one base away is much more abundant. The germline gives CDR1 MNHEY, CDR2 SVGEGT. CDR3 length: 16 amino acids. V was pared by 4 bases and J by 2 bases, with 17 bases between.

The sequence derives from a donor older than 45 with non-small cell lung cancer. This chain links TRBV6-2 or TRBV6-3 with TRBJ1-1, with D unresolved. The sequences come from PBMCs, collected before or after stereotactic body radiation therapy (not recorded which). CDR3 protein: CASSSGPSWSNTEAFF. The CDR3 DNA sequence: TGTGCCAGCAGTTCCGGGCCCTCCTGGAGTAACACTGAAGCTTTCTTT.